The next 32 T cell receptor beta chains were all read from a single sample in a study of spatial heterogeneity in lung cancer. The time point is: sample taken at primary tumor resection. MiXCR was run by TCRdb on the 5' RACE reads, yielding one entry per CDR3 protein. Of around 9,900 distinct CDR3 sequences listed, around 6.3% are singletons. Their antigens are not known. Findings and caveats of the study: Expanded alpha and beta TCR counts within tumors tracked tumor mutation counts.

The sample in question was lung tumor tissue, obtained at surgery. These receptors came from a female donor with early-stage non-small cell lung cancer.

The CDR3 region is CASSLVGQGNSPLHF. The CDR3 DNA reads as TGCGCCAGCAGCTTAGTGGGACAGGGAAATTCACCCCTCCACTTT. The V gene is TRBV5-1, the J gene TRBJ1-6; 9 bases line up with TRBD1. V lost 2 bases, J lost 7 bases, and 4 bases stayed unmatched. Germline V gives CDR1 SGHRS, CDR2 YFSETQ. The CDR3 sequence is 15 residues long.

This clonotype has ten or more counts. V is TRBV12-5 and J is TRBJ1-2; 9 nucleotides agree with TRBD1. The CDR3 length is 14 residues. V lost 5 bases to trimming and J lost 6 bases; unmatched junction nucleotides: 7. Looked up from germline, CDR1 is LGHNT and CDR2 is FRNRAP. The CDR3 loop reads CASGPLTGGDGYTF. CDR3 nucleotides: TGTGCTAGTGGTCCCCTGACAGGGGGGGATGGCTACACCTTC.

The J gene is TRBJ1-2, the V gene TRBV7-2, with TRBD1 as a possible D gene (6 bases). The CDR3 length is 13 residues. Germline CDR1 SGHTA, CDR2 FQGNSA. V was pared by 6 bases and J by 4 bases, with 12 bases between. CDR3 sequence (DNA): TGTGCCAGCAGTCAACAGGGAATCTATGGCTACACCTTC. Protein sequence: CASSQQGIYGYTF.

This clonotype was observed many times. This chain uses TRBV20-1 with TRBJ2-7; no definite D call. V lost 3 bases and J lost 3, with 6 bases in between. The CDR3 consists of 11 residues. Germline lookup yields CDR1 DFQATT and CDR2 SNEGSKA (reference sequence). In DNA, the CDR3 is TGCAGTGCTAGTAGTCGCTACGAGCAGTACTTC. This codes for CSASSRYEQYF.

In its sample, this clonotype ranks as medium-sized. The chain uses TRBV6-2 or TRBV6-3 and TRBJ2-1; TRBD1 matches 9 bases. This CDR3 comprises 15 residues. V shed 4 bases, J shed 2 bases, and the junction held 3 bases outside the gene matches. The V gene's germline CDR1 is MNHEY and CDR2 SVGEGT. This CDR3 reads CASSSGTGTYNEQFF. The CDR3 DNA reads TGTGCCAGCAGTTCCGGGACAGGGACCTACAATGAGCAGTTCTTC.

This clonotype was detected ten times or more. V and J are TRBV5-1 and TRBJ2-3, with TRBD1 as a possible D gene (5 bases). The V end was cut by 6 bases, the J end by 2 bases, with 10 bases between. CDR1 SGHRS and CDR2 YFSETQ come from the germline V gene. The CDR3 sequence is 13 residues long. This CDR3 reads CASIGHYTDTQYF. DNA for the CDR3: TGCGCCAGCATCGGACACTACACAGATACGCAGTATTTT.

A few counts support this clonotype. The J gene is TRBJ2-1, the V gene TRBV18; 7 bases map to TRBD2. V lost 6 bases and J lost 5; bases outside the gene matches: 13. This CDR3 has 16 amino acids. Germline V lookup: CDR1 KGHSH, CDR2 LQKENI. The CDR3: CASSQTPGTTHNEQFF. CDR3 DNA: TGTGCCAGCTCCCAAACACCCGGGACTACTCACAATGAGCAGTTCTTC.

There are many counts of this clonotype. The chain is built from TRBV20-1 and TRBJ2-5; 12 bases are shared with TRBD2. After removal of 4 bases from V and 4 bases from J, the junction contained 7 bases not matched to a gene. This CDR3 contains 15 residues. Germline assignment: CDR1 DFQATT and CDR2 SNEGSKA (reference sequence). CDR3 coding DNA: TGCAGTGCTACCACCGGGACTAGCGGGTTAGAGACCCAGTACTTC. Amino acid sequence: CSATTGTSGLETQYF.

This clonotype was seen more than once but under ten times. The rearrangement joins TRBV5-4 to TRBJ2-3; 13 nucleotides match TRBD2. With V trimmed by 4 bases and J by 6 bases, 5 bases remained unmatched. This CDR3 comprises 15 residues. The germline V gene encodes CDR1 SGHNT and CDR2 YYREEE (reference sequence). DNA for the CDR3: TGTGCCAGCAGCCTAACTAGCGGGGGGGAGGATACGCAGTATTTT. It is translated as CASSLTSGGEDTQYF.

In its sample, this clonotype was seen many times. V usage is TRBV4-3 and J usage is TRBJ2-6; 7 bases agree with TRBD1. Germline V lookup: CDR1 LGHNA, CDR2 YSLEER. The CDR3 covers 17 residues. Trimming cost V 0 bases and J 0 bases; bases outside gene matches: 2. This chain's CDR3 is CASSQETGSSGANVLTF. CDR3 nucleotides: TGCGCCAGCAGCCAAGAGACAGGGAGCTCTGGGGCCAACGTCCTGACTTTC.

Many counts were recorded for this clonotype. J is TRBJ1-1 and V is TRBV7-6, with D unclear. CDR3 length equals 12 residues. Germline V gene sequence: CDR1 SGHVS, CDR2 FNYEAQ. Trimming left V 5 bases short and J 1 base short, with 5 bases between. The CDR3 nucleotides are TGTGCCAGCAGCAACAGGAACACTGAAGCTTTCTTT. This codes for CASSNRNTEAFF.

This clonotype appeared many times. This chain connects TRBV6-2 or TRBV6-3 to TRBJ2-1, with no clear D. The V end lost 5 bases, the J end lost 8 bases, and 10 bases lay between the germline ends. Germline CDR1 is MNHEY and CDR2 is SVGEGT. The CDR3 is 12 amino acids. Written as DNA, the CDR3 is TGTGCCAGCAGTCCCGCTAGTTATGAGCAGTTCTTC. Translated: CASSPASYEQFF.

The rearrangement joins TRBV7-9 to TRBJ1-1, with TRBD1 matching 7 bases. Germline values: CDR1 SEHNR, CDR2 FQNEAQ (reference sequence). There are 13 residues in the CDR3. V trimming: 3 bases; J trimming: 8 bases; junction bases outside the gene matches: 6. CDR3 nucleotide sequence: TGTGCCAGCAGCTTCCGACAGGGAGGCGAAGCTTTCTTT. Translating it yields CASSFRQGGEAFF.

This clonotype qualifies as medium-sized. This chain uses TRBV20-1 with TRBJ2-7; 11 bases are shared with TRBD2. V dropped 2 bases and J dropped 5; count of bases not matched to a gene: 8. Germline V CDR1 and CDR2: DFQATT, SNEGSKA (reference sequence). CDR3 length equals 15 residues. The CDR3 coding sequence is TGCAGTGCTAGACCCCCTAGCGGGGGGACCCACGAGCAGTACGTC. This sequence encodes CSARPPSGGTHEQYV.

Ten or more counts support this clonotype. The CDR3 DNA reads TGTGCCAGCAGTGCTAGCGGGGGGTCGGGGACCCAGTACTTC. Translating it yields CASSASGGSGTQYF. The chain employs TRBV2 and TRBJ2-5; 11 bases align to TRBD2. The CDR3 contains 14 residues. J lost 7 bases, V lost 4 bases, and 5 bases had no gene match. The germline V gene has CDR1 SNHLY and CDR2 FYNNEI.

Sample share makes this clonotype medium-sized. Here the CDR3 reads CASRPTGGAEKLFF. DNA for the CDR3: TGTGCCAGCAGACCGACAGGGGGCGCGGAAAAACTGTTTTTT. The rearrangement uses TRBV3-1 and TRBJ1-4; 10 bases are a match to TRBD1. V dropped 6 bases and J dropped 8; count of bases not matched to a gene: 6. CDR1 is LGHDT, CDR2 YNNKEL, per germline (reference sequence). The CDR3 contains 14 residues.

This clonotype was detected ten times or more. The J gene is TRBJ2-3, the V gene TRBV19, with D unresolved. Germline CDR1 reads LNHDA; CDR2 reads SQIVND (reference sequence). This CDR3 has 13 residues. Deletions cut 3 bases from V and 2 bases from J, with 6 bases between. The CDR3 DNA reads as TGTGCCAGTAGTATCACACACACAGATACGCAGTATTTT. Its translation: CASSITHTDTQYF. Combining the CDR3 with reference TRBV19 and TRBJ2-3 gives the whole variable domain DGGITQSPKYLFRKEGQNVTLSCEQNLNHDAMYWYRQDPGQGLRLIYYSQIVNDFQKGDIAEGYSVSREKKESFPLTVTSAQKNPTAFYLCASSITHTDTQYFGPGTRLTVL.

This clonotype was picked up many times. The J gene is TRBJ1-5, the V gene TRBV10-3, with a tentative D call TRBD1 (6 bases). CDR1 ENHRY and CDR2 SYGVKD come from the germline V gene. The CDR3 sequence is 13 residues long. V was pared by 6 bases and J by 3 bases, with 9 bases between. The CDR3 DNA follows: TGTGCCATCAGAGGACAGTTCAATCAGCCCCAGCATTTT. Protein sequence: CAIRGQFNQPQHF.

The chain employs TRBV20-1 and TRBJ1-5; TRBD1 might be the D (5 bases). In germline, CDR1 is DFQATT, CDR2 SNEGSKA (reference sequence). The ends were cut back, 3 bases at V and 3 bases at J, with 12 bases in the middle. This CDR3 region has 14 residues. Written as DNA, the CDR3 is TGCAGTGCTAGTCAGGGTGATAACAATCAGCCCCAGCATTTT. This encodes CSASQGDNNQPQHF.

This clonotype occurred a few times. The rearrangement uses TRBV6-6 and TRBJ1-2; TRBD1 is a possible D gene (5 bases). Trimming removed 3 bases at V and 3 bases at J, with 11 bases between. The germline V gene has CDR1 MNHNY and CDR2 SVGAGI (reference sequence). The length of the CDR3 is 14 residues. The CDR3 is CASSYPGGDYGYTF. Here the CDR3 DNA reads TGTGCCAGCAGTTATCCGGGGGGAGACTATGGCTACACCTTC.

The table lists this clonotype with many counts. V and J are TRBV28 and TRBJ1-5; 8 bases match TRBD1. Trimming at V came to 6 bases and at J to 2 bases, leaving 6 bases not matched to a gene. Germline assignment: CDR1 MDHEN and CDR2 SYDVKM. CDR3 size: 15 residues. CDR3 residues: CASSTGGDGNQPQHF. Here the CDR3 DNA reads TGTGCCAGCAGCACAGGGGGGGATGGCAATCAGCCCCAGCATTTT. Supplemented by reference TRBV28 and TRBJ1-5, the full variable domain reads DVKVTQSSRYLVKRTGEKVFLECVQDMDHENMFWYRQDPGLGLRLIYFSYDVKMKEKGDIPEGYSVSREKKERFSLILESASTNQTSMYLCASSTGGDGNQPQHFGDGTRLSIL.

The CDR3 reads CASKPANTGELFF. The CDR3 DNA reads TGTGCCAGCAAACCTGCGAACACCGGGGAGCTGTTTTTT. This sequence joins TRBV7-2 and TRBJ2-2, with D unclear. The germline CDR1 and CDR2 sequences are SGHTA and FQGNSA. Between the trimmed V and J ends, which lost 7 bases and 0 bases, there was a span of 6 bases. The CDR3 extends over 13 amino acids.

This clonotype is labeled as medium-sized. This chain joins TRBV20-1 and TRBJ1-6; D gene unclear. Looked up from germline, CDR1 is DFQATT and CDR2 is SNEGSKA (reference sequence). V was shortened by 4 bases and J by 5 bases, with 9 bases between the two germline ends. The length of the CDR3 is 13 residues. CDR3 amino acids: CSATRANNSPLHF. The CDR3 coding sequence is TGCAGTGCTACCCGGGCGAATAATTCACCCCTCCACTTT.

In its sample, this clonotype is medium-sized. This chain uses TRBV11-2 with TRBJ2-7, with a weak D call TRBD1 (5 bases). Trimming took off 0 bases at V and 0 bases at J, with 9 bases between the two ends. The CDR3 covers 15 residues. Germline CDR1 is SGHAT and CDR2 is FQNNGV. The CDR3 region is CASSLDPGNSYEQYV. CDR3 bases: TGTGCCAGCAGCTTAGACCCAGGGAACTCCTACGAGCAGTACGTC.

The rearrangement uses TRBV28 and TRBJ1-4; D remains unclear. CDR1 MDHEN and CDR2 SYDVKM come from the germline V gene. This CDR3 region has 12 residues. Trimming removed 6 bases at V and 5 bases at J, with 7 bases between. Written as DNA, the CDR3 is TGTGCCAGCAGATTCACCAATGAAAAACTGTTTTTT. Its translation is CASRFTNEKLFF. Full variable domain (rest looked up from reference TRBV28 and TRBJ1-4): DVKVTQSSRYLVKRTGEKVFLECVQDMDHENMFWYRQDPGLGLRLIYFSYDVKMKEKGDIPEGYSVSREKKERFSLILESASTNQTSMYLCASRFTNEKLFFGSGTQLSVL.

This clonotype was seen many times. The genes are TRBV11-2 and TRBJ1-6; weak D call: TRBD1 (6 bases). Germline CDR1 is SGHAT and CDR2 is FQNNGV. Trimming took 5 bases from V and 0 from J, leaving 11 bases between them. The CDR3 totals 16 residues. The CDR3 region has the DNA TGTGCCAGCAGCCCAGGGGTCTACTCCTATAATTCACCCCTCCACTTT. It translates to CASSPGVYSYNSPLHF.

This clonotype was observed many times. The V and J genes are TRBV19 and TRBJ1-6, with 7 nucleotides matching TRBD1. CDR3 size: 16 residues. The germline CDR1 and CDR2 sequences are LNHDA and SQIVND (reference sequence). The J segment lost 7 bases and the V segment lost 6 bases, leaving 12 bases of the junction unmatched. CDR3 protein: CASRDGPGTDNSPLHF. DNA of the CDR3: TGTGCCAGTAGGGATGGACCCGGGACAGACAATTCACCCCTCCACTTT.

This clonotype is labeled as medium-sized. The gene calls are TRBV7-3 and TRBJ2-2; D ambiguous. Trimming removed 7 bases at V and 5 bases at J, with 5 bases between. This CDR3 is built from 11 residues. Per the germline V gene, CDR1 is SGHTA and CDR2 is FQGTGA. CDR3: CASTLTGELFF. CDR3 coding DNA: TGTGCCAGCACATTAACCGGGGAGCTGTTTTTT. Based on the CDR3 plus reference TRBV7-3 and TRBJ2-2, the full variable domain is GAGVSQTPSNKVTEKGKYVELRCDPISGHTALYWYRQSLGQGPEFLIYFQGTGAADDSGLPNDRFFAVRPEGSVSTLKIQRTERGDSAVYLCASTLTGELFFGEGSRLTVL.

In its sample, this clonotype is medium-sized. The J gene is TRBJ2-1, the V gene TRBV7-2; unclear D gene. Trimming cost V 1 base and J 2 bases, with 9 bases left between them. The germline V gene has CDR1 SGHTA and CDR2 FQGNSA. The CDR3 runs 15 residues. The CDR3 loop reads CASSLVAVPYNEQFF. The CDR3, as DNA: TGTGCCAGCAGCTTAGTAGCTGTTCCCTACAATGAGCAGTTCTTC. The full variable domain, completed using reference TRBV7-2 and TRBJ2-1, is GAGVSQSPSNKVTEKGKDVELRCDPISGHTALYWYRQSLGQGLEFLIYFQGNSAPDKSGLPSDRFSAERTGGSVSTLTIQRTQQEDSAVYLCASSLVAVPYNEQFFGPGTRLTVL.

The chain is built from TRBV27 and TRBJ2-7; a possible D gene is TRBD1 (6 bases). This CDR3 has 13 residues. Trimming cost V 5 bases and J 3 bases, with 11 bases left between them. Looked up from germline, CDR1 is MNHEY and CDR2 is SMNVEV (reference sequence). CDR3: CASSAGTHYEQYF. In nucleotides, the CDR3 is TGTGCCAGCAGTGCCGGGACACACTACGAGCAGTACTTC.

The table lists this clonotype with many counts. The chain carries TRBV20-1 and TRBJ2-5; 7 nucleotides align to TRBD2. CDR1 is DFQATT, CDR2 SNEGSKA, per germline (reference sequence). V was clipped by 7 bases and J by 5 bases; unmatched bases: 4. The CDR3 runs 11 residues. As DNA, the CDR3 is TGCAGTGAATTGGGGGGGGAGACCCAGTACTTC. Protein: CSELGGETQYF.

The V gene is TRBV6-6, the J gene TRBJ2-1; 11 bases align to TRBD2. Germline lookup yields CDR1 MNHNY and CDR2 SVGAGI (reference sequence). The CDR3 totals 14 residues. The V segment lost 8 bases and the J segment 7 bases; nucleotides outside the gene matches: 7. CDR3 sequence: CASGSGGAKNEQFF. CDR3 sequence (DNA): TGTGCCAGCGGTAGCGGGGGGGCGAAAAATGAGCAGTTCTTC.